The T cell receptor beta chain described here comes from a study of T cells after yellow fever vaccination (dated 2019 in TCRdb). The study in broad terms: The SMART-Seq v4 Ultra Low Input RNA kit was used to prepare libraries from fractions with low cell numbers. To follow T-cell clones before and after primary and booster YFV17D yellow fever vaccination, bulk TCR alpha and beta repertoires were sequenced over time. Two healthy male donors made up the cohort, one aged 18 to 29 years and the other aged 30 to 40 years. Blood samples were taken at several timepoints before and after primary and secondary immunization, and bulk PBMC replicates and cell subsets were isolated. Overall study outcomes, separate from this receptor: After the booster, most of the clones that had expanded following primary vaccination were detected again (just under 97% of CD4 and 85% to 90% of CD8), which suggests that memory was broadly maintained. Only a couple of donors were included in the study, so the extent to which the findings can be generalized is limited. Compared with the primary T-cell response, the secondary T-cell response was faster but weaker, reaching its peak on day 5 rather than on day 15. Computational filtering was needed because FACS-sorted repertoires could contain abundant contaminating clonotypes from the bulk population. A small fraction of clonotypes appeared in both the CD4 and CD8 compartments, likely as a result of convergent recombination.

The treatment or condition label here, explained by the study, means: live attenuated yellow fever vaccine strain. PBMCs were isolated from peripheral blood using a standard Ficoll-Paque protocol. Dynabeads CD4 and CD8 positive selection kits were used to isolate the CD4 and CD8 T-cell fractions. RNA was extracted with TriZol from bulk PBMCs, CD4 and CD8 fractions, and dextramer-positive and dextramer-negative fractions. A word on this clonotype: Its antigen is not yet known. Base-call qualities are not available, and no considerably larger clone is one nucleotide away.

Sequencing took place on an Illumina NovaSeq 6000. Synthesis of TCR cDNA relied on 5'RACE template switching, a step that introduced a universal primer site along with unique molecular identifiers. Priming of cDNA synthesis was performed from both the TCR alpha and TCR beta constant segments. Two PCR steps were used to amplify libraries, with sample barcodes and sequencing adapters being added in the second step. Sequencing of libraries was performed on Illumina HiSeq 2500 (2x100 bp) or NovaSeq (2x150 bp). Per the source publication's procedure: MIGEC was used to demultiplex reads and collapse the reads into UMI consensus sequences, and MiXCR was used for V(D)J alignment. Vaccine-responding clonotypes were defined with edgeR using replicate PBMC samples, requiring FDR below 0.01 and a log2 fold change above 5 up to day 15. Each bulk clonotype received a CD4 or CD8 identity based on whether the sequenced CD4 or CD8 repertoire contained that clonotype at higher abundance. TCRdb applied fastp at Q25 and MiXCR to the public reads, then kept only in-frame beta chains. Under each unique CDR3 protein, matching rows form one entry showing the most common genes and DNA. V and J calls and clone size were set by TCRdb, not the authors. Within this sample are about 260,000 distinct CDR3 sequences, with 5.2% of them counted one time only. 2.5% to 4% of the sample rests with the top ten.

From its cysteine to its phenylalanine, the CDR3 spans 18 amino acids. The read is trimmed to its CDR3 DNA, 54 bases read in frame from base 1. The germline V gene gives CDR1 as SGHVS and CDR2 as FQNEAQ. V and J lose 2 bases and 0 bases, and a span of 17 bases separates them. The receptor's source is a man between 18 and 35 years old who received the YFV17D yellow fever vaccine. This receptor chain uses TRBV7-8 and TRBJ2-1; the D segment could be TRBD2, given 6 matching bases. Here the sequenced sample was CD4+ T cells sorted from PBMCs, taken on the day of the yellow fever booster vaccination. In nucleotides, the sequence is TGTGCCAGCAGCTTATCAAGCGGGTTCACTAGCTCCTACAATGAGCAGTTCTTC. This is translated as CASSLSSGFTSSYNEQFF.